The source of this T cell receptor (beta chain) is a study of blood T cell repertoires in COVID-19. Overall study: Italy, Spain and the United States were the sources of the convalescent and acute COVID-19 samples. The analysed material was cDNA or gDNA that came from T cells, B-cell-depleted T cells, or PBMCs.

After removal of 3 bases from V and 5 bases from J, the junction contained 4 bases not matched to a gene. Looked up from germline, CDR1 is KGHSH and CDR2 is LQKENI. The CDR3 consists of 15 residues. In the original analysis: For nucleated cells, counts were estimated from reference gene primer amplification. The method was immunoSEQ multiplex PCR; TCRdb's version includes in-frame clones alone and lacks a portion of them. From that table come the V and J calls and clone size; the DNA was used to work out D and trimming. The sample lists roughly 190,000 clones, roughly 90% occurring once. V usage is TRBV18 and J usage is TRBJ2-1; 10 bases align to TRBD2. Specimen: peripheral blood. The origin of this receptor is a woman aged 40 to 50 who had recovered from COVID-19. CDR3 nucleotides: TGTGCCAGCTCACCTGGGCTAGCGGGAGACAATGAGCAGTTCTTC. Encoded protein: CASSPGLAGDNEQFF.